This T cell receptor (beta chain) comes out of a study of graft-versus-host responses after intestinal transplantation. Researchers processed graft tissue to release intraepithelial and lamina propria lymphocytes. In the case of this clone: What it recognizes is unknown.

Study-wide findings and caveats: Where graft-donor T cell macrochimerism was present, patients had high graft-versus-host to host-versus-graft clonal ratios in allografts.

Assay: immunoSEQ multiplex PCR; the TCRdb copy retains only in-frame clones and omits some. The table includes 50,000 to 75,000 clones, 89% detected once. The CDR3 totals 16 residues. Germline V gene sequence: CDR1 LNHDA, CDR2 SQIVND (reference sequence). Trimming cost V 3 bases and J 6 bases; bases outside gene matches: 11. Sequenced material: ileum tissue, taken around 350 days after transplant. The V gene is TRBV19, the J gene TRBJ2-7; 10 bases agree with TRBD2. The TCR originated in a human patient who received an intestinal transplant, so some T cells may come from the graft donor. The CDR3 reads CASSILTAGGPIEQYF. CDR3 bases: TGTGCCAGTAGTATTCTTACAGCGGGAGGGCCTATCGAGCAGTACTTC. The whole variable domain, filled in from reference TRBV19 and TRBJ2-7, reads DGGITQSPKYLFRKEGQNVTLSCEQNLNHDAMYWYRQDPGQGLRLIYYSQIVNDFQKGDIAEGYSVSREKKESFPLTVTSAQKNPTAFYLCASSILTAGGPIEQYFGPGTRLTVT.